The TCR beta chain under discussion was sequenced for a study of cytomegalovirus exposure and HLA in healthy donors. Notes on the study in general: What a later analysis showed was that several of the most significant clusters appeared linked to common viral pathogens. An analysis that was carried out later associated 15,000 to 20,000 TCR beta sequences with HLA alleles at 0.05 false discovery rate.

Donors consisted of healthy bone marrow donors. As for this clone: Antigen: not known.

There are 13 residues in the CDR3. Per germline, CDR1 SQVTM and CDR2 ANQGSEA. J gave up 4 bases and V 6 bases, and 4 bases lay outside the gene matches. Amplification used 60 Vbeta primers and 13 Jbeta primers. Assay: immunoSEQ multiplex PCR; the TCRdb copy retains only in-frame clones and omits some. The sample has 150,000 to 200,000 clones, roughly 83% seen once. The receptor's source is a woman between 50 and 59 years old in good health and CMV-seronegative. The sequenced sample was PBMCs. V usage is TRBV29-1 and J usage is TRBJ1-4; 8 bases are a match to TRBD1. The CDR3 nucleotides are TGCAGCGTGGGGGACAGGAGTAATGAAAAACTGTTTTTT. The encoded protein is CSVGDRSNEKLFF.